What follows is one T cell receptor beta chain and its context. Being one base from a much bigger clone, this may be a read error. Template switching by 5'RACE produced TCR cDNA, adding a universal primer site and UMIs. TCRdb passed the 5' RACE reads through MiXCR, listing each CDR3 protein once. Of about 320,000 distinct CDR3 sequences in the sample, around 4.3% were seen once. The data derive from a study of T cells after yellow fever vaccination. Germline CDR1 and CDR2: SGHRS and YFSETQ. CDR3 length equals 12 residues. V and J are TRBV5-1 and TRBJ1-1; D uncertain. The receptor was derived from a young man who received the YFV17D yellow fever vaccine. Sequencing used PBMCs, obtained 15 days after the yellow fever booster vaccination. This CDR3 reads CASSSTSSEAVF. CDR3 in DNA: TGCGCCAGCAGCTCGACCAGCTCTGAAGCTGTCTTT.